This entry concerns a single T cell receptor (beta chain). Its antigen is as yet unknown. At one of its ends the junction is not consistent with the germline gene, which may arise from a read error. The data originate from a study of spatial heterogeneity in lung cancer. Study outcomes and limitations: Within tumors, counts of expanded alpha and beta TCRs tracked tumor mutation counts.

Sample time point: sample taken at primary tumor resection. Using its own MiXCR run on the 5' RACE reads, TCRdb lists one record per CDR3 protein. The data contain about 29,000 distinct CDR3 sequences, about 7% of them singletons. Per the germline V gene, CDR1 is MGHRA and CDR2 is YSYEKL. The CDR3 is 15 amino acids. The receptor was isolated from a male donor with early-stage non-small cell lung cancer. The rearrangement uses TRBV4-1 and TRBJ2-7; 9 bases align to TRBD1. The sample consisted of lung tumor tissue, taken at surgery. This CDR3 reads CPSSQNRGPSYEQYF. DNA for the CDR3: TGCCCCAGCAGCCAGAACAGGGGGCCCTCCTACGAGCAGTACTTC.